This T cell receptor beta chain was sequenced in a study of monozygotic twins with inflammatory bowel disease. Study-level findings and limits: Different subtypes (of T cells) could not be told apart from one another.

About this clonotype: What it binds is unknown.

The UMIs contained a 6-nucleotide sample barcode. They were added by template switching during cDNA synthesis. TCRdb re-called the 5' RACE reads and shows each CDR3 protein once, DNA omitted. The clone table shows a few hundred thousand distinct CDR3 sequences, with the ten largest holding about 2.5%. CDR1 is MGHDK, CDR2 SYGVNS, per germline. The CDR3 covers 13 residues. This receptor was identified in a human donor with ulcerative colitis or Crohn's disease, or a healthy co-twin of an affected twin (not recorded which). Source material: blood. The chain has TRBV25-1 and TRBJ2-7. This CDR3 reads CASSDHRTYEQYF.